This TCR beta chain was recorded in a study of shared clonotypes between healthy human individuals. Details on this clone: Its antigen is not known.

Germline lookup yields CDR1 SGHNT and CDR2 YENEEA. V was trimmed by 4 bases and J by 9 bases, leaving 12 bases between them. The length of the CDR3 is 12 residues. Assay: immunoSEQ multiplex PCR; the TCRdb copy retains only in-frame clones and omits some. Here the sample spans around 1,000,000 clones, 60% to 80% being singletons. Study-level results: Sampling included only blood; tissue repertoires likely differ.

The sequenced sample consisted of memory CD4+ T cells from PBMCs. Subset: CD45RA-negative fraction. The V and J genes are TRBV11-3 and TRBJ2-5; D not resolved. The TCR comes from a man younger than 30 in good health. Some clones in this sample may be carry-over from other donors' samples. CDR3 bases: TGTGCCAGCAGCTCCGGACCCACGGCCCAGTACTTC. Translation gives CASSSGPTAQYF.